Below are 13 T cell receptor beta chains sequenced from a single sample in a study of blood T cell repertoires in COVID-19. Profiling relied on immunoSEQ multiplex PCR, and the TCRdb table lists in-frame clones only, not all of them. The table lists hundreds of thousands of clones, roughly 86% of them singletons. The sequenced sample was PBMCs or T cells enriched from blood (not recorded which). These receptors originate from a woman aged 25 to 39 who had recovered from COVID-19.

The chain employs TRBV4-3 and TRBJ1-1; D is unclear. V was pared by 3 bases and J by 6 bases, with 14 bases between. Germline V gene sequence: CDR1 LGHNA, CDR2 YSLEER. CDR3 length: 14 residues. CDR3: CASSQNHRVAEAFF. The CDR3 DNA reads TGCGCCAGCAGCCAGAATCATCGGGTGGCTGAAGCTTTCTTT.

In this sample, this clone turned up once. J is TRBJ1-2 and V is TRBV5-8; D gene uncertain. CDR3 length equals 14 residues. CDR1 is SGHTS and CDR2 is YDEGEE in the germline V gene. Deletions cut 0 bases from V and 5 bases from J, with 11 bases between. The CDR3: CASSLVVASYGYTF. CDR3 bases: TGTGCCAGCAGCTTGGTTGTAGCATCATATGGCTACACCTTC. Full variable domain (remainder filled in from reference TRBV5-8 and TRBJ1-2): EAGVTQSPTHLIKTRGQQATLRCSPISGHTSVYWYQQALGLGLQFLLWYDEGEERNRGNFPPRFSGRQFPNYSSELNVNALELEDSALYLCASSLVVASYGYTFGSGTRLTVV.

V is TRBV6-2 or TRBV6-3 and J is TRBJ1-2; the match to TRBD1 covers 8 bases. Per germline, CDR1 MNHEY and CDR2 SVGEGT. V lost 3 bases to trimming and J lost 1 base; unmatched junction nucleotides: 7. CDR3 length: 16 amino acids. The CDR3 loop reads CASSYKTGDVNYGYTF. CDR3 nucleotide sequence: TGTGCCAGCAGTTATAAGACAGGGGACGTTAACTATGGCTACACCTTC.

The chain links TRBV7-9 to TRBJ2-7; tentative D call: TRBD2 (7 bases). With 3 bases removed from V and 6 bases from J, the gap between germline ends came to 18 bases. This CDR3 comprises 15 residues. Germline-derived CDR1 and CDR2 are SEHNR and FQNEAQ (reference sequence). The CDR3 DNA sequence: TGTGCCAGCAGCTTGATCGGCGGGGGCAACGGCGAGCAGTACTTC. Protein: CASSLIGGGNGEQYF.

V usage is TRBV7-3 and J usage is TRBJ2-1; weak D call: TRBD2 (6 bases). V dropped 2 bases and J dropped 4 bases, with 12 bases sitting between them. The CDR3 consists of 15 residues. Germline lookup yields CDR1 SGHTA and CDR2 FQGTGA. The CDR3 region is CASSLAVAVYNEQFF. DNA for the CDR3: TGTGCCAGCAGCTTAGCGGTAGCGGTTTACAATGAGCAGTTCTTC.

J is TRBJ2-3 and V is TRBV19; maybe TRBD1 (6 bases). Germline values: CDR1 LNHDA, CDR2 SQIVND (reference sequence). The germline V and J ends were trimmed by 5 bases and 4 bases, with 13 bases remaining between them. The CDR3 length is 14 residues. CDR3 sequence: CASSSTGGPDTQYF. The CDR3 bases are TGTGCCAGTAGTTCGACTGGGGGCCCAGATACGCAGTATTTT.

The chain carries TRBV7-8 and TRBJ2-7; 8 bases line up with TRBD1. With 4 bases clipped from V and 3 bases from J, the junction kept 5 bases outside the gene matches. CDR3 length: 14 amino acids. The germline V gene encodes CDR1 SGHVS and CDR2 FQNEAQ. This chain's CDR3 is CASSSTGAYYEQYF. CDR3 DNA: TGTGCCAGCAGCTCGACAGGGGCCTACTACGAGCAGTACTTC. The whole variable domain, remainder taken from reference TRBV7-8 and TRBJ2-7, is GAGVSQSPRYKVAKRGQDVALRCDPISGHVSLFWYQQALGQGPEFLTYFQNEAQLDKSGLPSDRFFAERPEGSVSTLKIQRTQQEDSAVYLCASSSTGAYYEQYFGPGTRLTVT.

The chain recombines TRBV7-2 with TRBJ1-2; D is possibly TRBD1 (5 bases). This CDR3 has 16 residues. V lost 3 bases and J lost 0, with 14 bases in between. Germline V gene sequence: CDR1 SGHTA, CDR2 FQGNSA. CDR3 nucleotides: TGTGCCAGCAGCTTCAAGCTATTAGGGGCTAACTATGGCTACACCTTC. Translated, it gives CASSFKLLGANYGYTF.

The CDR3 loop reads CASSRRGSAGELFF. The CDR3 nucleotides read TGTGCCAGCAGCCGACGCGGGTCCGCCGGGGAGCTGTTTTTT. J is TRBJ2-2 and V is TRBV6-5; a possible D gene is TRBD2 (5 bases). Germline CDR1 and CDR2: MNHEY and SVGAGI. The CDR3 totals 14 residues. V was shortened by 6 bases and J by 6 bases, with 14 bases between the two germline ends.

V gene TRBV7-6 combines with J gene TRBJ2-1; TRBD2 matches 10 bases. The CDR3 runs 17 residues. The J segment lost 3 bases and the V segment lost 2 bases, leaving 7 bases of the junction unmatched. Per the germline V gene, CDR1 is SGHVS and CDR2 is FNYEAQ. CDR3 nucleotide sequence: TGTGCCAGCAGCTTACTAGCGGGAGTTCCCCGCTACAATGAGCAGTTCTTC. This sequence encodes CASSLLAGVPRYNEQFF.

This clone was observed a single time. The chain uses TRBV5-1 and TRBJ1-6; 9 bases fit TRBD1. This CDR3 region has 19 residues. Trimming removed 4 bases from V and 10 bases from J; junction bases left unmatched: 21. Germline V gene data show CDR1 as SGHRS and CDR2 as YFSETQ. The CDR3 spells CASSPRATPTGQGMSPLHF. The CDR3 region has the DNA TGCGCCAGCAGCCCTAGAGCCACCCCAACGGGACAGGGTATGTCACCCCTCCACTTT.

The chain links TRBV5-6 to TRBJ2-7; 9 nucleotides line up with TRBD1. The CDR3 covers 19 residues. The trim removed 0 bases at V and 4 bases at J, leaving 17 bases unmatched. Germline assignment: CDR1 SGHDT and CDR2 YYEEEE. The CDR3 spells CASSLGMTVRWTGEYEQYF. CDR3 DNA: TGTGCCAGCAGCTTGGGAATGACGGTAAGGTGGACAGGGGAATACGAGCAGTACTTC.

The chain combines TRBV15 with TRBJ1-1; a possible D gene is TRBD1 (6 bases). V was clipped by 1 base and J by 3 bases, with 18 bases between them. CDR1 and CDR2 from the germline V gene are LNHNV and YYDKDF (reference sequence). CDR3 length equals 17 residues. Written as DNA, the CDR3 is TGTGCCACCAGCAGAGGAAGCGGGACACAGAGGGACACTGAAGCTTTCTTT. This translates into CATSRGSGTQRDTEAFF.